This TCR beta chain was profiled in a study of post-analysis software for immune sequencing data. This clonotype was picked up a small number of times. The antigen remains undetermined. Broader study findings: F measure clustering grouped samples strongly by preparation batch. Controls showed lower frequencies than patients for several TRBV segments, and TRBV5-6, TRBV5-1 and TRBV20-1 were among these. Compared against controls, patients with multiple sclerosis displayed significantly lower normalized Chao1 diversity.

The CDR3 runs to 16 residues. Germline loops: CDR1 MGHRA, CDR2 YSYEKL. J was trimmed by 8 bases and V by 2 bases; bases with no gene match: 9. Tagging with unique molecular identifiers was a feature of the TCR beta cDNA libraries. The yield from around 1 to 10 million T cells was 500,000 or so cDNA molecules in total. TCRdb recomputed calls from the PCR reads with MiXCR, one row per CDR3 protein. The data show around 400,000 distinct CDR3 sequences, 30% to 45% seen once. The receptor comes from a girl aged 2 to 9 with multiple sclerosis. The chain recombines TRBV4-1 with TRBJ2-1; 10 bases agree with TRBD2. Sample: blood. As DNA, the CDR3 is TGCGCCAGCAGCCAAAACCGAAATCTAGCGGGGGATGAGCAGTTCTTC. Its protein is CASSQNRNLAGDEQFF.